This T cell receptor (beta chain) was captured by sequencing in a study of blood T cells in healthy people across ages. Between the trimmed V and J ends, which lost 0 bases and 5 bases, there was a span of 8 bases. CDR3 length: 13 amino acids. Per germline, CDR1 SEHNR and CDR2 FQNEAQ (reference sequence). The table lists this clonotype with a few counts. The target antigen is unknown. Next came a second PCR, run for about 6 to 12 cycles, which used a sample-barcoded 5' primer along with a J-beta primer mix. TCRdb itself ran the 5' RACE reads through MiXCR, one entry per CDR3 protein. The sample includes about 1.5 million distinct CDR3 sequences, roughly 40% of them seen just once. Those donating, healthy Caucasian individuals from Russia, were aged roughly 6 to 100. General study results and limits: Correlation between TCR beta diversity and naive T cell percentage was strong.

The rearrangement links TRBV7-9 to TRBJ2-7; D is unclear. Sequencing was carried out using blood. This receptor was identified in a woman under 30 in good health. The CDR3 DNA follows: TGTGCCAGCAGCTTAGCTAGTACCCACGAGCAGTACTTC. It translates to CASSLASTHEQYF.